This T cell receptor (beta chain) was obtained from a study of Graves' ophthalmopathy and Graves' hyperthyroidism. Uncontrolled infections, pregnancy, lactation or other autoimmune diseases led to patient exclusion. Orbital computed tomography, thyroid ultrasound, TRAb, serum thyroxine and clinical symptoms formed the basis of diagnosis. Many counts were recorded for this clonotype. Its antigen is unidentified. Overall study results and limits: A 13-signature model separated ophthalmopathy from stable hyperthyroidism, just over 85% sensitivity, just over 80% specificity. Ophthalmopathy progression was predicted with approximately 68% sensitivity and approximately 72% specificity.

Deletions cut 7 bases from V and 0 bases from J, with 15 bases between. Germline V gene lookup returns CDR1 SNHLY and CDR2 FYNNEI. The CDR3 consists of 15 residues. The authors amplified TCR beta CDR3 regions, and they did so from RNA transcripts for repertoire sequencing. RT-PCR was first run with HTBI primers, then multiplex PCR in a second round. TCRdb re-called the multiplex PCR reads through MiXCR, storing one row per CDR3 protein. This sample carries about 340,000 distinct CDR3 sequences, about 17% of them seen once, and the ten largest clones take over 9%. This chain connects TRBV2 to TRBJ1-2; maybe TRBD1 (5 bases). This clonotype was sampled from an adult man with Graves' ophthalmopathy. Material for sequencing was peripheral blood. CDR3 loop: CASTRLGVSNYGYTF. As DNA, the CDR3 is TGTGCCAGCACTCGGTTAGGGGTATCTAACTATGGCTACACCTTC. The whole variable domain, remainder taken from reference TRBV2 and TRBJ1-2, is EPEVTQTPSHQVTQMGQEVILRCVPISNHLYFYWYRQILGQKVEFLVSFYNNEISEKSEIFDDQFSVERPDGSNFTLKIRSTKLEDSAMYFCASTRLGVSNYGYTFGSGTRLTVV.